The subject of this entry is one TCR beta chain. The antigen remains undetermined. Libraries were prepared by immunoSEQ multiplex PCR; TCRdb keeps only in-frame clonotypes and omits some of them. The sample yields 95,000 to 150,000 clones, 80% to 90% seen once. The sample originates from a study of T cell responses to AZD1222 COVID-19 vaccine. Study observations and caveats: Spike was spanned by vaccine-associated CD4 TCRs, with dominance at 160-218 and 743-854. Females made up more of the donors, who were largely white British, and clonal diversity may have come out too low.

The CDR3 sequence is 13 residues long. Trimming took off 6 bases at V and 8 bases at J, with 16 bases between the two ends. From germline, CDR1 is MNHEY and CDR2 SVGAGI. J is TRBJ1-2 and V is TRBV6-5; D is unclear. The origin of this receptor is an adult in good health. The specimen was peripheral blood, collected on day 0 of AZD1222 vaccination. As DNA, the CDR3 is TGTGCCAGCAGAGAGCAGAAGAGAACGGGCTACACCTTC. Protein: CASREQKRTGYTF.